This is a list of T cell receptor beta chains from one sample in a study of cytomegalovirus exposure and HLA in healthy donors. Measured with immunoSEQ multiplex PCR; TCRdb has only the in-frame clones, and not every one. The sample shows some 140,000 clones, about 76% of them seen only once. Sequenced input: PBMCs. The receptors stem from a man aged 25-45 years in good health and CMV-seropositive. Both conserved end residues are part of each CDR3. The D gene is left open where the match is weak. Clone size is not always given. Where it is, it says once, few, many or a class for expanded clones.

j_call clone_size d_call v_call cdr3_aa cdr3_nt
TRBJ2-5 once TRBD1 TRBV5-1 CASSQGVREQYF TGCGCCAGCTCACAGGGGGTACGTGAGCAGTACTTC
TRBJ2-5 NA TRBD2 TRBV4-3 CASSQEQLWASGGPQETQYF TGCGCCAGCAGCCAAGAACAATTATGGGCTAGCGGGGGACCACAGGAGACCCAGTACTTC
TRBJ2-5 once TRBD2 TRBV7-9 CASSSGLAQETQYF TGTGCCAGCAGTTCCGGACTAGCGCAAGAGACCCAGTACTTC
TRBJ2-1 NA NA TRBV15 CATSRDTGWEQFF TGTGCCACCAGCAGAGATACGGGGTGGGAGCAGTTCTTC
TRBJ1-1 NA NA TRBV6-5 CASSPQLPEAFF TGTGCCAGCAGCCCACAGTTGCCTGAAGCTTTCTTT
TRBJ2-3 NA TRBD1 TRBV2 CASSRQGAGTDTQYF TGTGCCAGCAGCCGACAGGGGGCAGGCACAGATACGCAGTATTTT
TRBJ2-7 NA TRBD2 TRBV28 CASSSSTSSSYEQYF TGTGCCAGCAGTTCATCGACTAGCTCAAGCTACGAGCAGTACTTC
TRBJ1-2 NA NA TRBV2 CAGGESNYGYTF TGTGCCGGGGGGGAATCTAACTATGGCTACACCTTC
TRBJ1-5 NA NA TRBV2 CASLEWGDQPQHF TGTGCCAGCCTCGAATGGGGAGATCAGCCCCAGCATTTT
TRBJ2-3 NA TRBD2 TRBV4-1 CASSQDVGDYTDTQYF TGCGCCAGCAGCCAAGATGTGGGGGACTACACAGATACGCAGTATTTT
TRBJ2-3 NA TRBD1 TRBV29-1 CSAGQGLGDTQYF TGCAGCGCCGGACAGGGGTTAGGAGATACGCAGTATTTT
TRBJ2-7 NA TRBD1 TRBV11-3 CASSLGTGDTYEQYF TGTGCCAGCAGCCTCGGGACAGGGGATACCTACGAGCAGTACTTC
TRBJ2-3 NA NA TRBV10-2 CASRTTDTQYF TGCGCCTCACGGACAACAGATACGCAGTATTTT
TRBJ1-1 few NA TRBV5-6 CASSLGGMNTEAFF TGTGCCAGCAGCTTGGGGGGCATGAACACTGAAGCTTTCTTT
TRBJ2-2 NA NA TRBV5-1 CASSAGTANTGELFF TGCGCCAGCAGCGCGGGGACAGCGAACACCGGGGAGCTGTTTTTT
TRBJ1-1 NA NA TRBV5-1 CASSRTAVMNTEAFF TGCGCCAGCAGCCGGACAGCTGTTATGAACACTGAAGCTTTCTTT
TRBJ2-1 NA NA TRBV11-3 CASSLGGDIVQQFF TGTGCCAGCAGCCTAGGGGGAGACATTGTCCAGCAGTTCTTC
TRBJ2-1 NA NA TRBV7-3 CASSQGPRLGEQFF TGTGCCAGCAGCCAAGGCCCTAGATTGGGTGAGCAGTTCTTC
TRBJ2-1 NA TRBD2 TRBV29-1 CSVVLALSSYNEQFF TGCAGCGTAGTACTAGCGCTAAGCTCCTACAATGAGCAGTTCTTC
TRBJ2-7 NA TRBD1 TRBV7-6 CASSQRQGGYEQYF TGTGCCAGCAGCCAAAGACAGGGTGGCTACGAGCAGTACTTC
TRBJ1-2 NA TRBD1 TRBV4-1 CASSRSSRWRGLSGYTF TGCGCCAGCAGCCGATCGTCCCGGTGGAGGGGGCTGAGTGGCTACACCTTC
TRBJ1-5 NA TRBD1 TRBV4-2 CASSQQTGPDQPQHF TGTGCCAGCAGCCAACAGACAGGGCCGGATCAGCCCCAGCATTTT
TRBJ2-7 NA TRBD2 TRBV28 CASSLGLAGANEQYF TGTGCCAGCAGTTTGGGACTAGCGGGAGCTAATGAGCAGTACTTC
TRBJ2-2 NA NA TRBV19 CASRTLAPYTGELFF TGTGCCAGTAGGACTCTAGCGCCTTACACCGGGGAGCTGTTTTTT
TRBJ2-1 NA NA TRBV6-5 CASSYSGDEQFF TGTGCCAGCAGTTACAGCGGCGATGAGCAGTTCTTC
TRBJ2-5 NA TRBD2 TRBV25-1 CASTRGGETQYF TGTGCCAGCACGCGGGGGGGGGAGACCCAGTACTTC
TRBJ1-2 NA NA TRBV6-6 CASSPEAGAYGYTF TGTGCCAGTTCCCCCGAGGCAGGGGCATATGGCTACACCTTC
TRBJ2-3 NA TRBD2 TRBV6-5 CASTQRDTDTQYF TGTGCCAGCACCCAGCGGGACACAGATACGCAGTATTTT
TRBJ1-1 few NA TRBV25-1 CASSEQGTTEAFF TGTGCCAGCAGTGAACAGGGGACCACTGAAGCTTTCTTT
TRBJ1-1 NA TRBD1 TRBV19 CASFTGVAEAFF TGTGCCAGTTTCACAGGGGTGGCTGAAGCTTTCTTT
TRBJ2-7 NA NA TRBV27 CASSLSGAPAYEQYF TGTGCCAGCAGTTTATCGGGGGCCCCAGCCTACGAGCAGTACTTC
TRBJ2-7 NA TRBD1 TRBV29-1 CSDRDRGWVDEQYF TGCAGTGACCGGGACAGGGGTTGGGTGGACGAGCAGTACTTC
TRBJ2-3 NA TRBD2 TRBV11-3 CASSKAGGLSTDTQYF TGTGCCAGCAGCAAAGCGGGGGGGTTGAGCACAGATACGCAGTATTTT
TRBJ1-5 few TRBD1 TRBV6-5 CASIWTGGSNQPQHF TGTGCCAGCATTTGGACAGGGGGGAGCAATCAGCCCCAGCATTTT
TRBJ2-7 NA NA TRBV4-2 CASSQDGLQFSYEQYF TGTGCCAGCAGCCAAGATGGTCTACAGTTTTCCTACGAGCAGTACTTC
TRBJ1-1 once NA TRBV7-3 CASSLTGQTEAFF TGTGCCAGCAGCTTGACGGGACAAACTGAAGCTTTCTTT
TRBJ1-2 NA NA TRBV7-9 CASSLAGNSGYTF TGTGCCAGCAGCTTAGCCGGGAATTCTGGCTACACCTTC
TRBJ2-5 NA TRBD1 TRBV7-3 CASSPTGASYQETQYF TGTGCCAGCAGCCCCACAGGGGCTTCGTACCAAGAGACCCAGTACTTC
TRBJ1-2 once TRBD1 TRBV19 CASSDTGELGYTF TGTGCCAGTAGTGACACAGGGGAGCTTGGCTACACCTTC
TRBJ1-5 NA TRBD1 TRBV4-3 CASSQETGGYQPQHF TGCGCCAGCAGCCAAGAGACAGGGGGCTATCAGCCCCAGCATTTT
TRBJ2-7 NA NA TRBV25-1 CASSEFRGYRAYEQYF TGTGCCAGCAGTGAATTTCGAGGGTATCGCGCCTACGAGCAGTACTTC
TRBJ2-1 NA NA TRBV5-1 CASSLDSNEQFF TGCGCCAGCAGCTTGGACTCAAATGAGCAGTTCTTC
TRBJ1-1 NA NA TRBV28 CATHSRGGHSEAFF TGTGCCACCCATTCCCGGGGTGGTCACTCTGAAGCTTTCTTT
TRBJ2-7 NA TRBD1 TRBV7-2 CASSTTGTASYEQYF TGTGCCAGCAGCACAACCGGGACAGCCTCCTACGAGCAGTACTTC
TRBJ2-7 NA TRBD1 TRBV9 CASSSRDRGYEQYF TGTGCCAGCAGCAGCCGGGACAGGGGCTACGAGCAGTACTTC